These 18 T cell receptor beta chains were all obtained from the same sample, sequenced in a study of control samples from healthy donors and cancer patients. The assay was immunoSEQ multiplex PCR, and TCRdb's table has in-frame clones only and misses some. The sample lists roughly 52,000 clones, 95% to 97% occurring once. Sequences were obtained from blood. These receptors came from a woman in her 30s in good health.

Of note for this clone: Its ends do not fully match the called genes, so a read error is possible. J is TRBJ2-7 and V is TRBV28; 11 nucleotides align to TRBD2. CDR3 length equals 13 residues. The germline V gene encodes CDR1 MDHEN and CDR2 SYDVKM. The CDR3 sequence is CASSLIVPSGRNF. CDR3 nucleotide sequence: TGTGCCAGCAGTTTAATCGTCCCTAGCGGGAGGAACTTC.

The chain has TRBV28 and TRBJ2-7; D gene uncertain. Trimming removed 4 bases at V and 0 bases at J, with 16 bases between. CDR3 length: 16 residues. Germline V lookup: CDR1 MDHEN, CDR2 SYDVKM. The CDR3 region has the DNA TGTGCCAGCAGTTCCCCTGACACGGCTAGCTCCTACGAGCAGTACTTC. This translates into CASSSPDTASSYEQYF.

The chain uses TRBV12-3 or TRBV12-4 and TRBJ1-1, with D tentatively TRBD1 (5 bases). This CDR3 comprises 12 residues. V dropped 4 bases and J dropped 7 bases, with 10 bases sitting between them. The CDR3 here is CASSYGGVEAFF. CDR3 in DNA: TGTGCCAGCAGTTACGGAGGGGTTGAAGCTTTCTTT.

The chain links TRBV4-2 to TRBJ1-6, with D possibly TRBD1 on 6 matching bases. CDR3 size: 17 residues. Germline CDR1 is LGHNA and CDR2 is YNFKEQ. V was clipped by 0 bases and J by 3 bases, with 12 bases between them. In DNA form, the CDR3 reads TGTGCCAGCAGCCAAGAGTGGGGGGCGGACTATAATTCACCCCTCCACTTT. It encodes CASSQEWGADYNSPLHF.

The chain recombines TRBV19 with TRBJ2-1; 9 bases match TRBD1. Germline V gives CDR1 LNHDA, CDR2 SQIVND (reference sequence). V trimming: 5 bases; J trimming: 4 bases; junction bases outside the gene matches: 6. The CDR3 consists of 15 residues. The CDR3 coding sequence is TGTGCCAGTAGTGTAATGGACAGGGGATACAATGAGCAGTTCTTC. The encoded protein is CASSVMDRGYNEQFF. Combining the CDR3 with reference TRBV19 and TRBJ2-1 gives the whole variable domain DGGITQSPKYLFRKEGQNVTLSCEQNLNHDAMYWYRQDPGQGLRLIYYSQIVNDFQKGDIAEGYSVSREKKESFPLTVTSAQKNPTAFYLCASSVMDRGYNEQFFGPGTRLTVL.

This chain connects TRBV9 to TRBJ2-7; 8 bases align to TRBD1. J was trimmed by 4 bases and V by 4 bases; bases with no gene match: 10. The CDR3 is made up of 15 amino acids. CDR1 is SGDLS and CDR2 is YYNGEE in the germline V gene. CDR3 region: CASSLGQGIGYEQYF. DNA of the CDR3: TGTGCCAGCAGCCTAGGACAGGGAATTGGGTACGAGCAGTACTTC.

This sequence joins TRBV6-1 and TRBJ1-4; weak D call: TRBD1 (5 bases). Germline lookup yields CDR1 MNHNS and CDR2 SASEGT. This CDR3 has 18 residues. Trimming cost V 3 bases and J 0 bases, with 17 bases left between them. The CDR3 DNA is TGTGCCAGCAGTGACCTGCCTTGGGGCCAGACAACTAATGAAAAACTGTTTTTT. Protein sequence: CASSDLPWGQTTNEKLFF.

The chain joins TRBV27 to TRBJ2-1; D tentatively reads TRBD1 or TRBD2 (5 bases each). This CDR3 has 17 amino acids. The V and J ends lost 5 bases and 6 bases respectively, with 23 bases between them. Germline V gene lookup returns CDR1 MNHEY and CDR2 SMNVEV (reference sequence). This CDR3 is CASSPWVGGGGGNEQFF. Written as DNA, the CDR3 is TGTGCCAGCAGTCCTTGGGTTGGTGGGGGTGGTGGCAATGAGCAGTTCTTC.

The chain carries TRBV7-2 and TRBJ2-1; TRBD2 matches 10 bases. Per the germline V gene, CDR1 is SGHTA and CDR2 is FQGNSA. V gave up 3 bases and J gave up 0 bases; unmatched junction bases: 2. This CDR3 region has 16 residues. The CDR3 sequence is CASSFRLAGSYNEQFF. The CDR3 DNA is TGTGCCAGCAGCTTTCGACTAGCGGGCTCCTACAATGAGCAGTTCTTC. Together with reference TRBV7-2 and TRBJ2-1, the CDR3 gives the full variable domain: GAGVSQSPSNKVTEKGKDVELRCDPISGHTALYWYRQSLGQGLEFLIYFQGNSAPDKSGLPSDRFSAERTGGSVSTLTIQRTQQEDSAVYLCASSFRLAGSYNEQFFGPGTRLTVL.

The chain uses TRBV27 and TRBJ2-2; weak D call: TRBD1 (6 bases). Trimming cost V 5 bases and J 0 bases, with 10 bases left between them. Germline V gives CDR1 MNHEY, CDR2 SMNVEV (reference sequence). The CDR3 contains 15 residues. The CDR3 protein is CASSDGTTNTGELFF. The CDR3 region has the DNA TGTGCCAGCAGTGACGGGACAACGAACACCGGGGAGCTGTTTTTT.

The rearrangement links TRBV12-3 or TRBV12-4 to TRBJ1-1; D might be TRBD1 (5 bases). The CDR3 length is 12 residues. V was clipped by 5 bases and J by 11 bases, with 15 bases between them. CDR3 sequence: CASSRTRARAFF. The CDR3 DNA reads TGTGCCAGCAGTAGAACCAGGGCGAGGGCTTTCTTT.

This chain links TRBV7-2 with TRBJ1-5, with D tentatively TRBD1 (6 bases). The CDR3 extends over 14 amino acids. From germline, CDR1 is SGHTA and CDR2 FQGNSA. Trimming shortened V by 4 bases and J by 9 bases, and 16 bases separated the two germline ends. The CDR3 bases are TGTGCCAGCAGCTCCCAACAGGGCTTGCGGCCCCAGCATTTT. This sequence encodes CASSSQQGLRPQHF.

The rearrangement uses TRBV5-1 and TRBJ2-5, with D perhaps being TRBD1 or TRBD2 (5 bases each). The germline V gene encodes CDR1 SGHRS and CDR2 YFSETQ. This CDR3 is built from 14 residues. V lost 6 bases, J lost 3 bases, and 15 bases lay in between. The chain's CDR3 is CASNLGLAEETQYF. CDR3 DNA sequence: TGCGCCAGCAACCTGGGGCTAGCCGAAGAGACCCAGTACTTC.

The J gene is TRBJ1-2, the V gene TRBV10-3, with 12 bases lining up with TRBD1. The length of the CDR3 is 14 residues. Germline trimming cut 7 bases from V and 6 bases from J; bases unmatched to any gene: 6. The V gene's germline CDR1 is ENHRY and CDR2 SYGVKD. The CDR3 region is CAITPGQGADGYTF. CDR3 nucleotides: TGTGCCATCACCCCGGGACAGGGGGCCGATGGCTACACCTTC.

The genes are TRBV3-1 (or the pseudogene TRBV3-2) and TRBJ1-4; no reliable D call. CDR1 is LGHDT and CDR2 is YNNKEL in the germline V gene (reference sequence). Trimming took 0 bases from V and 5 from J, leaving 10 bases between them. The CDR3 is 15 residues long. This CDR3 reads CASSQDFDLNEKLFF. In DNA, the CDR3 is TGTGCCAGCAGCCAAGATTTTGACTTAAATGAAAAACTGTTTTTT.

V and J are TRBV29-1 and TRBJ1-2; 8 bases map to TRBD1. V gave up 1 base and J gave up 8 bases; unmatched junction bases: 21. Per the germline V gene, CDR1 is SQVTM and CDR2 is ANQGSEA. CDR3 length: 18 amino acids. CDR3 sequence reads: CSVEGARDRTISPLGYTF. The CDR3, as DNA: TGCAGCGTTGAAGGGGCCCGGGACAGGACCATCTCCCCCCTAGGCTACACCTTC.

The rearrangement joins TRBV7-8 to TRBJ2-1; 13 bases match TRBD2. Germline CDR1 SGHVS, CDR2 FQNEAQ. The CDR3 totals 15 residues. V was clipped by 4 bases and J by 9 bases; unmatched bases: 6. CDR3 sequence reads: CASSSAGLAGVEQFF. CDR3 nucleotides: TGTGCCAGCAGCTCGGCTGGACTAGCGGGAGTTGAGCAGTTCTTC.

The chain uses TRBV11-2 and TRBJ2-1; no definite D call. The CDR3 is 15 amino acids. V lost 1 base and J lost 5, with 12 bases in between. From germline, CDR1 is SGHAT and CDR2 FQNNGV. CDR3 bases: TGTGCCAGCAGCTTAGGAGGCTGGGTAGACAATGAGCAGTTCTTC. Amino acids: CASSLGGWVDNEQFF.